The rows below give T cell receptor beta chains drawn from one sample of a study of cytomegalovirus exposure and HLA in healthy donors. Sequencing used immunoSEQ multiplex PCR; TCRdb keeps in-frame clones, though not all of them. The profile covers under 200,000 clones, with 86% appearing a single time and approximately 2% taken by the ten largest. The sequencing input was PBMCs. The source of these receptors is a woman aged 18-29 years in good health and CMV-seronegative. CDR3s include the opening cysteine and the closing phenylalanine or tryptophan. The D gene is left open where the match is weak. Rows may omit the clone size; those that give it use once, few, many or a size class.

abundance | j_gene | v_gene | d_gene | CDR3aa | CDR3nt
many | TRBJ2-7 | TRBV7-6 | TRBD2 | CASSPESSGGEQYF | TGTGCCAGCAGCCCCGAATCTAGCGGGGGGGAGCAGTACTTC
NA | TRBJ1-2 | TRBV9 | NA | CASSDDSHYGYTF | TGTGCCAGCAGTGATGACAGTCACTATGGCTACACCTTC
NA | TRBJ2-7 | TRBV7-9 | TRBD1 | CASSWTGPVGEQYF | TGTGCCAGCAGCTGGACAGGGCCTGTTGGAGAGCAGTACTTC
few | TRBJ1-5 | TRBV4-1 | NA | CASSPTGKSNQPQHF | TGCGCCAGCAGTCCCACAGGGAAATCTAATCAGCCCCAGCATTTT
NA | TRBJ1-2 | TRBV2 | NA | CASSDSNYGYTF | TGTGCCAGCAGTGACAGTAACTATGGCTACACCTTC
NA | TRBJ1-2 | TRBV5-6 | NA | CASSGGQSKANYGYTF | TGTGCCAGCAGCGGGGGCCAAAGCAAAGCTAACTATGGCTACACCTTC
NA | TRBJ2-2 | TRBV6-4 | TRBD2 | CASSGLAGTGELFF | TGTGCCAGCAGTGGACTAGCGGGCACCGGGGAGCTGTTTTTT
NA | TRBJ1-1 | TRBV5-1 | TRBD1 | CASSSIQGARTEAFF | TGCGCCAGCAGCTCGATACAGGGGGCTCGTACTGAAGCTTTCTTT
NA | TRBJ2-7 | TRBV9 | TRBD1 | CASSPGTVFYEQYF | TGTGCCAGCAGCCCCGGGACAGTATTCTACGAGCAGTACTTC
NA | TRBJ2-5 | TRBV7-9 | TRBD2 | CASSWGGPQETQYF | TGTGCCAGCAGCTGGGGGGGACCCCAAGAGACCCAGTACTTC
NA | TRBJ2-5 | TRBV5-8 | TRBD1 | CASSRGQNLETQYF | TGTGCCAGCAGCCGGGGACAGAACCTAGAGACCCAGTACTTC
NA | TRBJ2-7 | TRBV7-2 | NA | CASSSSYYEQYF | TGTGCCAGCAGCTCATCCTACTACGAGCAGTACTTC
NA | TRBJ2-3 | TRBV30 | TRBD2 | CAWRKTSGGPDTQYF | TGTGCCTGGAGGAAGACTAGCGGGGGGCCAGATACGCAGTATTTT
NA | TRBJ1-5 | TRBV2 | NA | CASSVGGSSNQPQHF | TGTGCCAGCAGTGTGGGGGGTAGTAGCAATCAGCCCCAGCATTTT
NA | TRBJ2-3 | TRBV20-1 | NA | CSGQGLDTQYF | TGCAGTGGCCAGGGATTAGATACGCAGTATTTT
NA | TRBJ2-7 | TRBV29-1 | TRBD1 | CSVYLMDRGYEQYF | TGCAGCGTTTACCTAATGGACAGGGGGTACGAGCAGTACTTC
NA | TRBJ2-6 | TRBV6-4 | TRBD1 | CASSGDRGVSGANVLTF | TGTGCCAGCAGTGGGGACAGGGGTGTTTCTGGGGCCAACGTCCTGACTTTC
NA | TRBJ2-7 | TRBV2 | NA | CASTLLGLNSYEQYF | TGTGCCAGCACTCTGTTGGGCCTTAACTCCTACGAGCAGTACTTC
NA | TRBJ2-1 | TRBV7-9 | TRBD2 | CAGRLAGDEQFF | TGTGCCGGGCGACTAGCGGGAGATGAGCAGTTCTTC
NA | TRBJ1-5 | TRBV6-1 | NA | CASSAQGNQPQHF | TGTGCCAGCAGTGCCCAGGGCAATCAGCCCCAGCATTTT
NA | TRBJ2-7 | TRBV9 | NA | CASSPRGSYEQYF | TGTGCCAGCAGCCCGCGAGGCTCCTACGAGCAGTACTTC
NA | TRBJ1-2 | TRBV18 | TRBD1 | CASSLINSGGDGYTF | TGTGCCAGCTCACTCATTAATTCAGGGGGTGACGGCTACACCTTC
few | TRBJ2-2 | TRBV7-9 | NA | CASRILVTGELFF | TGTGCCAGCAGGATACTAGTCACCGGGGAGCTGTTTTTT
few | TRBJ1-6 | TRBV2 | TRBD1 | CASTTTGYNSPLHF | TGTGCCAGCACTACGACAGGGTATAATTCACCCCTCCACTTT
NA | TRBJ2-5 | TRBV10-3 | TRBD1 | CATNPSTGTEGRQETQYF | TGTGCCACCAACCCGAGTACCGGGACAGAGGGTCGCCAAGAGACCCAGTACTTC
NA | TRBJ1-6 | TRBV7-6 | NA | CASSLVSGNSPLHF | TGTGCCAGCAGCTTAGTGTCAGGGAATTCACCCCTCCACTTT
few | TRBJ1-1 | TRBV29-1 | NA | CSVLHPPADTEAFF | TGCAGCGTTCTTCACCCACCCGCGGACACTGAAGCTTTCTTT